This TCR beta chain was recovered during a study of cytomegalovirus exposure and HLA in healthy donors (dated by TCRdb to between 2016 and 2019). Turning to the overall study: According to a later analysis, one platform produced both the roughly 120 validation repertoires and the approximately 660 repertoires of the first cohort. Along with the approximately 700-subject first cohort, a separate validation cohort of over a hundred different subjects was used. The aim of the study was to test whether cataloging public T cell receptors could identify signatures of past pathogen exposure. To predict cytomegalovirus infection status, the study combined high-throughput TCR immunosequencing, statistical association of individual TCRs with disease status, and machine learning. The paper's findings and limits, for the study overall: Subsequent analysis determined that TCRs grouped into clusters in the first cohort also showed a tendency toward co-occurrence across the roughly 130 validation repertoires, and roughly 95% of cluster scores exceeded 0. According to the authors, the approach could potentially be generalized to other disease states and immunological phenotypes. A few of the identified cytomegalovirus-associated TCR beta chains were confirmed in vitro to be specific for cytomegalovirus antigens. Cytomegalovirus status was reported to be diagnosed by the classifier with high specificity and sensitivity in both the original and validation cohorts. A total of 164 TCR beta chains were listed by the study as associated with cytomegalovirus. The validation cohort had no HLA typing available for a later analysis, so co-occurrence within that cohort was assessed over all 130 or so repertoires. Most TCR sequences were seen in very few donors, while some public TCRs were found in many individuals.

Separate from the roughly 630-subject first cohort, the validation cohort of roughly 130 subjects was the group to which the donors belonged. For this clone: The antigen it binds to is not known. Within one base of it there is no much larger clone, and no base qualities were kept.

The CDR3 holds 15 amino acids from the cysteine to the phenylalanine. The DNA shown is the 45-base CDR3, in frame from base 1. Between the V and J ends, shortened by 4 bases and 2 bases respectively, the junction contains 14 bases. CDR1 and CDR2 are read off the germline V gene as SGDLS and YYNGEE. Library prep was done by the immunoSEQ multiplex PCR assay. The authors' analysis ran thus. A statistical classification framework was built for diagnosing cytomegalovirus status from the catalog of TCR beta chain sequences. This is the immuneACCESS table as TCRdb keeps it, with only in-frame sequences that have V and J called. A part of the clones is gone; compared with another copy, unresolved V genes explain less than half, and the rest is unexplained. The D gene and trimming were derived from the DNA, and the V and J assignments and clone size from that table. The table for this sample lists approximately 150,000 clones; around 90% of them were counted only once. 4.5% to 5.5% of the sample goes to the ten largest clones.

Here the chain combines TRBV9 and TRBJ2-3, with TRBD2 perhaps the D gene, on 6 matching bases. Sequencing was carried out using PBMCs. This TCR was recovered from a man aged 18 to 30 in good health and CMV-seropositive. The DNA sequence is given as TGTGCCAGCAGCCTTCGGGAGTTTAACACAGATACGCAGTATTTT. This gives the protein CASSLREFNTDTQYF.